Each of the 9 T cell receptor beta chains below was sequenced from the same sample in a study of T cells in Graves' hyperthyroidism and ophthalmopathy (dated by TCRdb to the late 2010s). The library came from multiplex PCR. The sequencing machine was an Illumina HiSeq 2000. The TCR beta CDR3 regions were amplified from the RNA transcripts. The TCR CDR3 was subjected to a first round of RT-PCR using the HTBI primer set and the Qiagen OneStep RT-PCR kit. TCRdb ran its own pipeline on the public reads, namely fastp trimming at Q25 and MiXCR clone calling, and kept in-frame beta chains. Each entry is one CDR3 protein sequence, shown with its most common DNA and genes. For this sample there are some 370,000 distinct CDR3 sequences; around 15% appear just once. Of the sample, 25% to 30% falls within the top ten clones. Input material: blood. Every receptor here comes from a man aged 45-65 years with Graves' ophthalmopathy.

This clonotype was detected a few times. The V and J genes are TRBV28 and TRBJ2-1, with 12 bases matching TRBD2. Germline lookup yields CDR1 MDHEN and CDR2 SYDVKM. The CDR3 length is 17 residues. The ends lost 6 bases at V and 5 bases at J; junction bases unmatched: 11. The CDR3, as DNA: TGTGCCAGCAGCCCTTCTAGCGGGAGGGCGGGTCACAATGAGCAGTTCTTC. It translates to CASSPSSGRAGHNEQFF.

The V and J genes are TRBV19 and TRBJ2-4; D unresolved. This CDR3 has 19 amino acids. Germline CDR1 and CDR2: LNHDA and SQIVND (reference sequence). Trimming removed 0 bases from V and 0 bases from J, with 18 bases in between. CDR3 amino acids: CASSIDLNSGLLAKNIQYF. As DNA, the CDR3 is TGTGCCAGTAGTATAGATCTTAATAGTGGCTTGCTAGCCAAAAACATTCAGTACTTC.

Ten or more counts support this clonotype. The chain is built from TRBV12-3 or TRBV12-4 and TRBJ1-2; 9 bases fit TRBD1. The V and J ends lost 5 bases and 5 bases, in that order; junction bases with no gene match: 3. The length of the CDR3 is 13 residues. The CDR3 DNA is TGTGCCAGCAGTCAAGACAGGGGGTATGGCTACACCTTC. Residues: CASSQDRGYGYTF.

This clonotype has a count of ten or more. The chain links TRBV12-3 or TRBV12-4 to TRBJ2-5, with 7 bases fitting TRBD1. The CDR3 is 15 residues long. Trimming cost V 6 bases and J 2 bases; bases outside gene matches: 9. In DNA, the CDR3 is TGTGCCAGCAGAAATAACAGGGGCCCACAAGAGACCCAGTACTTC. Translating it yields CASRNNRGPQETQYF.

This chain links TRBV7-3 with TRBJ2-3; tentative D call: TRBD1 (5 bases). Germline CDR1 SGHTA, CDR2 FQGTGA. The CDR3 contains 17 residues. V lost 0 bases to trimming and J lost 0 bases, with 13 bases between them. The CDR3 region has the DNA TGTGCCAGCAGCTTAACGGGGCCACGTTTTAGCACAGATACGCAGTATTTT. This sequence encodes CASSLTGPRFSTDTQYF.

The genes are TRBV27 and TRBJ1-1; no reliable D call. Germline V gene sequence: CDR1 MNHEY, CDR2 SMNVEV (reference sequence). The CDR3 spans 14 residues. The V end lost 2 bases, the J end lost 2 bases, and 9 bases lay between the germline ends. Written as DNA, the CDR3 is TGTGCCAGCAGTTTACCTGGCAGCAACACTGAAGCTTTCTTT. Its translation is CASSLPGSNTEAFF.

This clonotype was detected ten times or more. This chain connects TRBV11-2 to TRBJ2-3, with 11 positions matching TRBD2. The CDR3 extends over 16 amino acids. The germline V gene has CDR1 SGHAT and CDR2 FQNNGV. The J segment lost 2 bases and the V segment lost 5 bases, leaving 6 bases of the junction unmatched. For the CDR3, the DNA is TGTGCCAGCAGCCCCCGACTAGCGGGGCCCACAGATACGCAGTATTTT. Encoded protein: CASSPRLAGPTDTQYF.

This clonotype was counted at least ten times. The chain is built from TRBV7-9 and TRBJ1-1; 7 bases are a match to TRBD1. V was pared by 5 bases and J by 0 bases, with 15 bases of the junction left unmatched. The CDR3 sequence is 18 residues long. CDR1 is SEHNR, CDR2 FQNEAQ, per germline (reference sequence). The CDR3 nucleotides are TGTGCCAGCAGCCTTTCACCGGGACAGAAGTTAATGAACACTGAAGCTTTCTTT. Amino acid sequence: CASSLSPGQKLMNTEAFF.

The sample holds many counts of this clonotype. The V gene is TRBV3-1, the J gene TRBJ2-7; TRBD2 matches 12 bases. Trimming removed 3 bases from V and 4 bases from J; junction bases left unmatched: 10. This CDR3 is built from 17 residues. Germline values: CDR1 LGHDT, CDR2 YNNKEL (reference sequence). The CDR3 region is CASSHFPLLAGGYEQYF. CDR3 DNA sequence: TGTGCCAGCAGCCACTTCCCACTACTAGCGGGAGGTTACGAGCAGTACTTC.